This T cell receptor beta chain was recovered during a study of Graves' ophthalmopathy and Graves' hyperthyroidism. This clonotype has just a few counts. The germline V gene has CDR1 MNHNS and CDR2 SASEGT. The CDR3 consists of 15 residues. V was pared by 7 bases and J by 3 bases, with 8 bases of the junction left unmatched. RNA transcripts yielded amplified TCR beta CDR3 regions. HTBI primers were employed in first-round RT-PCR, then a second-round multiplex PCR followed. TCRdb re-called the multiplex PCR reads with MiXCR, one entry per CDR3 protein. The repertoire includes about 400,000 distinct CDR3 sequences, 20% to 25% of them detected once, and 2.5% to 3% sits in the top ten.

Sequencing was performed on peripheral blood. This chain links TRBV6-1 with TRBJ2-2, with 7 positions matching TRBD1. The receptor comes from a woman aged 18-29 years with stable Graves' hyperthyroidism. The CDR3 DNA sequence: TGTGCCAGCAATATAAAGGGGGCCGACACCGGGGAGCTGTTTTTT. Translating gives CASNIKGADTGELFF.